One sample yielded the 27 T cell receptor beta chains listed below, sequenced in a study of blood T cell repertoires in COVID-19. The table came from immunoSEQ multiplex PCR; TCRdb's copy has only in-frame clones and leaves some out. Of 230,000 or so clones listed, roughly nine tenths are singletons. Sequencing was done on a sample of peripheral blood. Receptors were obtained from a woman in her forties who had recovered from COVID-19.

The chain has TRBV27 and TRBJ2-2; D remains unclear. Germline assignment: CDR1 MNHEY and CDR2 SMNVEV (reference sequence). This CDR3 region has 11 residues. The ends were cut back, 9 bases at V and 6 bases at J, with 8 bases in the middle. CDR3 nucleotides: TGTGCCAGTCGAGGCTCCGGGGAGCTGTTTTTT. Translated, it gives CASRGSGELFF.

The genes are TRBV20-1 and TRBJ1-1; D uncertain. V lost 3 bases, J lost 10 bases, and 12 bases lay in between. The CDR3 loop spans 11 amino acids. Germline assignment: CDR1 DFQATT and CDR2 SNEGSKA (reference sequence). In DNA, the CDR3 is TGCAGTGCTAGGGCTAAGGAGAGAGCTTTCTTT. Translated, it gives CSARAKERAFF.

The J gene is TRBJ1-4, the V gene TRBV28, with D perhaps TRBD1 (6 bases). CDR3 length: 12 residues. Germline CDR1 and CDR2: MDHEN and SYDVKM. Trimming stripped 4 bases from V and 6 bases from J, with 6 bases between. CDR3 nucleotides: TGTGCCAGCAGTTCAGGGGATGAAAAACTGTTTTTT. Amino acid sequence: CASSSGDEKLFF.

The chain couples TRBV3-1 (or the pseudogene TRBV3-2) to TRBJ1-1; D not resolved. Trimming removed 4 bases at V and 0 bases at J, with 9 bases between. The length of the CDR3 is 14 residues. The germline gives CDR1 LGHDT, CDR2 YNNKEL (reference sequence). The CDR3 DNA sequence: TGTGCCAGCAGCCCACAGCTTTTGAACACTGAAGCTTTCTTT. Amino acids: CASSPQLLNTEAFF.

This chain joins TRBV7-2 and TRBJ2-7, with D possibly matching TRBD1 (5 bases). The length of the CDR3 is 15 residues. The germline V gene encodes CDR1 SGHTA and CDR2 FQGNSA. Trimming stripped 1 base from V and 4 bases from J, with 14 bases between. CDR3 nucleotide sequence: TGTGCCAGCAGCTTAGGCCCAGGGAAGGGGTACGAGCAGTACTTC. Its protein product is CASSLGPGKGYEQYF.

The chain links TRBV3-1 (or the pseudogene TRBV3-2) to TRBJ2-1; no clear D. Trimming shortened V by 2 bases and J by 9 bases, and 8 bases separated the two germline ends. CDR1 is LGHDT, CDR2 YNNKEL, per germline (reference sequence). The CDR3 runs 12 residues. Here the CDR3 reads CASSQFWSEQFF. The CDR3 DNA reads TGTGCCAGCAGCCAATTCTGGAGTGAGCAGTTCTTC.

The chain combines TRBV24-1 with TRBJ2-5, with 12 bases that match TRBD1. The CDR3 runs 17 residues. Germline-derived CDR1 and CDR2 are KGHDR and SFDVKD. V lost 5 bases to trimming and J lost 5 bases; unmatched junction nucleotides: 11. The CDR3 nucleotides read TGTGCCACCAGTGGGAGCCTAGGGACAGGGGGCCTCGAGACCCAGTACTTC. This sequence encodes CATSGSLGTGGLETQYF.

The V call is TRBV7-2, the J call TRBJ2-7; D ambiguous. CDR1 is SGHTA, CDR2 FQGNSA, per germline. V was shortened by 0 bases and J by 4 bases, with 7 bases between the two germline ends. This CDR3 is 13 amino acids long. For the CDR3, the DNA is TGTGCCAGCAGCTTAGCGCTCGGTTACGAGCAGTACGTC. Its protein is CASSLALGYEQYV.

V and J are TRBV5-5 and TRBJ1-2, with 7 nucleotides matching TRBD1. V lost 4 bases and J lost 3; bases outside the gene matches: 9. This CDR3 spans 15 amino acids. Per germline, CDR1 SGHKS and CDR2 YYEKEE (reference sequence). The CDR3 DNA follows: TGTGCCAGCAGCCAGACGACAGGGACTGACTATGGCTACACCTTC. The encoded protein is CASSQTTGTDYGYTF.

The V and J genes are TRBV18 and TRBJ1-5; TRBD1 might be the D (5 bases). The CDR3 length is 14 residues. Germline lookup yields CDR1 KGHSH and CDR2 LQKENI. The V end was cut by 4 bases, the J end by 3 bases, with 10 bases between. CDR3 loop: CASSLETVNQPQHF. CDR3 sequence (DNA): TGTGCCAGCTCACTGGAGACAGTCAATCAGCCCCAGCATTTT. Based on the CDR3 plus reference TRBV18 and TRBJ1-5, the full variable domain is NAGVMQNPRHLVRRRGQEARLRCSPMKGHSHVYWYRQLPEEGLKFMVYLQKENIIDESGMPKERFSAEFPKEGPSILRIQQVVRGDSAAYFCASSLETVNQPQHFGDGTRLSIL.

This chain connects TRBV19 to TRBJ1-5; a possible D gene is TRBD1 (5 bases). CDR3 length: 18 amino acids. Trimming pared 0 bases from V and 2 bases from J, leaving 17 bases between. From germline, CDR1 is LNHDA and CDR2 SQIVND (reference sequence). The CDR3 region is CASSIDPNSLGRNQPQHF. The CDR3 DNA reads TGTGCCAGTAGTATAGATCCAAACTCCCTGGGGCGCAATCAGCCCCAGCATTTT. The full variable domain, rest sourced from reference TRBV19 and TRBJ1-5, is DGGITQSPKYLFRKEGQNVTLSCEQNLNHDAMYWYRQDPGQGLRLIYYSQIVNDFQKGDIAEGYSVSREKKESFPLTVTSAQKNPTAFYLCASSIDPNSLGRNQPQHFGDGTRLSIL.

The chain has TRBV5-4 and TRBJ1-2; 8 positions agree with TRBD1. V was clipped by 4 bases and J by 4 bases; unmatched bases: 9. This CDR3 is built from 15 residues. The germline V gene encodes CDR1 SGHNT and CDR2 YYREEE (reference sequence). CDR3 sequence: CASSTGQGGPYGYTF. The CDR3 region has the DNA TGTGCCAGCAGCACAGGACAGGGTGGACCCTATGGCTACACCTTC.

CDR3 loop: CASSLRHKLAGGLKWGNEQFF. The CDR3 DNA reads TGTGCCAGCAGCCTCAGACATAAACTAGCGGGAGGGTTGAAGTGGGGCAATGAGCAGTTCTTC. The rearrangement joins TRBV27 to TRBJ2-1; 13 bases are a match to TRBD2. Trimming took 6 bases from V and 6 from J; bases not matched to a gene: 23. Germline CDR1 and CDR2: MNHEY and SMNVEV (reference sequence). The CDR3 is made up of 21 amino acids.

The chain's CDR3 is CASSLEGLGGPYYEQYF. For the CDR3, the DNA is TGTGCCAGCAGTTTGGAGGGGTTAGGAGGGCCCTACTACGAGCAGTACTTC. This chain uses TRBV28 with TRBJ2-7; TRBD2 is a possible D gene (6 bases). The CDR3 loop spans 17 amino acids. With 3 bases removed from V and 3 bases from J, the gap between germline ends came to 21 bases. Germline CDR1 is MDHEN and CDR2 is SYDVKM.

The rearrangement uses TRBV28 and TRBJ2-3, with D maybe TRBD1 (6 bases). Germline CDR1 reads MDHEN; CDR2 reads SYDVKM. V was shortened by 8 bases and J by 2 bases, with 14 bases between the two germline ends. The CDR3 length is 14 residues. CDR3 protein: CASGHRAPTDTQYF. The CDR3 coding sequence is TGTGCCAGCGGTCACAGGGCCCCCACAGATACGCAGTATTTT.

V gene TRBV9 combines with J gene TRBJ1-6, with D hard to call. This CDR3 comprises 14 residues. V lost 4 bases to trimming and J lost 7 bases, with 12 bases between them. Germline lookup yields CDR1 SGDLS and CDR2 YYNGEE. As DNA, the CDR3 is TGTGCCAGCAGCCCATCGGTGAGAAATTCACCCCTCCACTTT. Translated: CASSPSVRNSPLHF.

The chain uses TRBV20-1 and TRBJ2-3; the match to TRBD2 covers 8 bases. Unmatched junction bases numbered 6, after V lost 3 bases and J lost 1 base. Germline V gene lookup returns CDR1 DFQATT and CDR2 SNEGSKA (reference sequence). There are 15 residues in the CDR3. Written as DNA, the CDR3 is TGCAGTGCTAGTGACCGGGGACTAGGCACAGATACGCAGTATTTT. Translated: CSASDRGLGTDTQYF.

The V call is TRBV7-9, the J call TRBJ1-5; D gene unclear. Germline CDR1 reads SEHNR; CDR2 reads FQNEAQ (reference sequence). Trimming took 5 bases from V and 0 from J, leaving 8 bases between them. The CDR3 contains 14 residues. CDR3 bases: TGTGCCAGCAGCCCCTCCGGTAGCAATCAGCCCCAGCATTTT. The encoded protein is CASSPSGSNQPQHF.

The J gene is TRBJ1-6, the V gene TRBV5-1, with D uncertain. Trimming took off 5 bases at V and 6 bases at J, with 9 bases between the two ends. This CDR3 spans 13 amino acids. The germline CDR1 and CDR2 sequences are SGHRS and YFSETQ. The CDR3 DNA reads TGCGCCAGCAGATGGAGGCCTAATTCACCCCTCCACTTT. Its translation is CASRWRPNSPLHF.

J is TRBJ2-1 and V is TRBV12-3 or TRBV12-4; maybe TRBD2 (5 bases). Trimming shortened V by 3 bases and J by 9 bases, and 12 bases separated the two germline ends. The CDR3 runs 13 residues. The CDR3 DNA sequence: TGTGCCAGCAGTTTTCTCGGGGTTGGTGAGCAGTTCTTC. Translating gives CASSFLGVGEQFF.

The rearrangement links TRBV28 to TRBJ2-7; D perhaps matches TRBD2 (5 bases). The V end lost 3 bases, the J end lost 3 bases, and 12 bases lay between the germline ends. From germline, CDR1 is MDHEN and CDR2 SYDVKM. This CDR3 has 14 residues. The CDR3 spells CASSFAGSSYEQYV. The CDR3, as DNA: TGTGCCAGCAGTTTTGCGGGTTCAAGCTACGAGCAGTACGTC.

This chain connects TRBV6-1 to TRBJ1-2, with TRBD1 matching over 7 bases. Germline CDR1 is MNHNS and CDR2 is SASEGT. V trimming: 1 base; J trimming: 4 bases; junction bases outside the gene matches: 3. The CDR3 contains 14 residues. This chain's CDR3 is CASSEGPGGYGYTF. The CDR3 DNA reads TGTGCCAGCAGTGAAGGCCCAGGGGGCTATGGCTACACCTTC.

The chain joins TRBV19 to TRBJ2-2, with 7 nucleotides matching TRBD1. CDR3 length equals 16 residues. CDR1 LNHDA and CDR2 SQIVND come from the germline V gene (reference sequence). Trimming took 6 bases from V and 5 from J; bases not matched to a gene: 12. CDR3 protein: CASSLLRDSATGELFF. Here the CDR3 DNA reads TGTGCCAGTAGCCTACTCCGGGACAGCGCAACCGGGGAGCTGTTTTTT.

CDR3 region: CASSPRLAGESNEQFF. CDR3 DNA: TGTGCCAGCAGCCCCCGACTAGCGGGGGAAAGCAATGAGCAGTTCTTC. The chain links TRBV7-9 to TRBJ2-1, with 12 bases that match TRBD2. V shed 5 bases, J shed 6 bases, and the junction held 8 bases outside the gene matches. Germline V gene sequence: CDR1 SEHNR, CDR2 FQNEAQ (reference sequence). This CDR3 region has 16 residues.

This chain links TRBV19 with TRBJ2-1; TRBD2 aligns across 8 bases. The V gene end was trimmed by 2 bases and the J gene end by 9 bases; junction bases not matched to a gene: 6. The CDR3 contains 14 residues. Germline assignment: CDR1 LNHDA and CDR2 SQIVND (reference sequence). The CDR3 region is CASSISGGLSEQFF. CDR3 nucleotide sequence: TGTGCCAGTAGTATAAGCGGGGGTTTATCTGAGCAGTTCTTC.

CDR3 region: CASSLYASTNYGYTF. CDR3 sequence (DNA): TGTGCCAGCAGCTTATATGCAAGCACTAACTATGGCTACACCTTC. The genes are TRBV7-9 and TRBJ1-2; D gene ambiguous. Looked up from germline, CDR1 is SEHNR and CDR2 is FQNEAQ (reference sequence). The CDR3 has 15 amino acids. Trimming cost V 2 bases and J 0 bases, with 10 bases left between them.

The chain joins TRBV3-1 (or the pseudogene TRBV3-2) to TRBJ2-5; the D gene is possibly TRBD2 (5 bases). The germline CDR1 and CDR2 sequences are LGHDT and YNNKEL (reference sequence). The V and J ends lost 1 base and 3 bases respectively, with 6 bases between them. The CDR3 loop spans 13 amino acids. CDR3 loop: CASSQGTEETQYF. Here the CDR3 DNA reads TGTGCCAGCAGCCAAGGGACTGAAGAGACCCAGTACTTC.